This T cell receptor (beta chain) stems from a study of control samples from healthy donors and cancer patients. Only in-frame clones appear in the TCRdb table, and some are missing; sequencing was by immunoSEQ multiplex PCR. The data contain approximately 52,000 clones, 88% of them singletons. Germline V lookup: CDR1 MGHDK, CDR2 SYGVNS. CDR3 size: 15 residues. Trimming took 5 bases from V and 4 from J, leaving 18 bases between them. This clone showed up just once. The sequence came from a man aged 50 to 59 in good health. The sequenced sample was blood. The chain has TRBV25-1 and TRBJ2-7; maybe TRBD1 (5 bases). CDR3 DNA: TGTGCCAGCAGTCCTGGGGCAGGCCGCCCTTACGAGCAGTACTTC. It yields the protein CASSPGAGRPYEQYF.